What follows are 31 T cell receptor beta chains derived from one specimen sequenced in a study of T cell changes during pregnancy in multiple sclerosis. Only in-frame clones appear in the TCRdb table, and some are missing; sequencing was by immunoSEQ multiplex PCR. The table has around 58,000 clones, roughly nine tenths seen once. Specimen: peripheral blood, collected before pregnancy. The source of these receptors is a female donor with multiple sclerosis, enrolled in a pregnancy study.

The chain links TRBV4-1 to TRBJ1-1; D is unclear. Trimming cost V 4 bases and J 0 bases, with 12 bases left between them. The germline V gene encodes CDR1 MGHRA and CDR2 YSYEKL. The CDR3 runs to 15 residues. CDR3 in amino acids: CASSPASGLNTEAFF. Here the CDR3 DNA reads TGCGCCAGCAGCCCCGCATCAGGTCTGAACACTGAAGCTTTCTTT.

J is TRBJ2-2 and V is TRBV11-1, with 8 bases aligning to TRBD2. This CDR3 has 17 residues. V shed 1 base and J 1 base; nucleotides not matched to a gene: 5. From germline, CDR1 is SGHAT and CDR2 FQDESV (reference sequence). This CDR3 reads CASSLGARGGNTGELFF. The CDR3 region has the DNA TGTGCCAGCAGCTTAGGGGCACGGGGGGGGAACACCGGGGAGCTGTTTTTT.

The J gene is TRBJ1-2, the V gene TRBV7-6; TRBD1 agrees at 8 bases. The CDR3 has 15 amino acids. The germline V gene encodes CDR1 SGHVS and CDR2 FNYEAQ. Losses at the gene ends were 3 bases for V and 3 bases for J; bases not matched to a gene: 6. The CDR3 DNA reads TGTGCCAGCAGCTTGGTGACAGGGGTTGACTATGGCTACACCTTC. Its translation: CASSLVTGVDYGYTF.

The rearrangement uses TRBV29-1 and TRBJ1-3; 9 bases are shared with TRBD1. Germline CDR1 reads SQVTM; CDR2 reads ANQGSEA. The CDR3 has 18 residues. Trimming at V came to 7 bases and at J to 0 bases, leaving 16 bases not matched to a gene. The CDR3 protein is CSDPGQGLSVFSGNTIYF. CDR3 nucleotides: TGCAGCGACCCAGGACAGGGGCTCTCAGTTTTCTCTGGAAACACCATATATTTT.

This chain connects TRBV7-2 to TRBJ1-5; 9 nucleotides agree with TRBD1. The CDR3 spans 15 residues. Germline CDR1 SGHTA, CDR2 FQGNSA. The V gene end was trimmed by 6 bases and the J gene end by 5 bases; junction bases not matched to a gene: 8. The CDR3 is CASSPTGGLYQPQHF. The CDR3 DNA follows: TGTGCCAGCAGTCCAACAGGGGGCCTTTATCAGCCCCAGCATTTT.

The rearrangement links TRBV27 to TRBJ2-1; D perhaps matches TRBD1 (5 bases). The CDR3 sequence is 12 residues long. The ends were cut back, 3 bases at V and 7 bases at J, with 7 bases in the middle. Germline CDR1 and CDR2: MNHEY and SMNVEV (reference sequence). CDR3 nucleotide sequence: TGTGCCAGCAGTTTCGCAGGGAATGAGCAGTTCTTC. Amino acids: CASSFAGNEQFF.

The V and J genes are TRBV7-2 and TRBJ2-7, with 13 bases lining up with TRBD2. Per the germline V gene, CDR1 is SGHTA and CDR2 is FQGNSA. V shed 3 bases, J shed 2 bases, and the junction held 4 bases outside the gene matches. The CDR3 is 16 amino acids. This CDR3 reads CASSFTSGGVPYEQYF. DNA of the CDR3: TGTGCCAGCAGCTTCACTAGCGGGGGGGTACCCTACGAGCAGTACTTC.

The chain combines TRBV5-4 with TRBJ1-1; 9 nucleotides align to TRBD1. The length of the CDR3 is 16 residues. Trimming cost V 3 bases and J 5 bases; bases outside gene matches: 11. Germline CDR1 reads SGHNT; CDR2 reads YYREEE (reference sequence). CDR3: CASSSTGTGIRTEAFF. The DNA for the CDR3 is TGTGCCAGCAGCTCCACCGGGACAGGGATTAGGACTGAAGCTTTCTTT.

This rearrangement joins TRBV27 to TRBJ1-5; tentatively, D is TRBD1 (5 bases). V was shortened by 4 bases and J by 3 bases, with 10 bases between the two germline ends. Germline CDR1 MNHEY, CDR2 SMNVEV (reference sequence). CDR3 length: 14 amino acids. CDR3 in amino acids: CASSSRAFNQPQHF. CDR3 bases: TGTGCCAGCAGTTCCAGGGCCTTCAATCAGCCCCAGCATTTT.

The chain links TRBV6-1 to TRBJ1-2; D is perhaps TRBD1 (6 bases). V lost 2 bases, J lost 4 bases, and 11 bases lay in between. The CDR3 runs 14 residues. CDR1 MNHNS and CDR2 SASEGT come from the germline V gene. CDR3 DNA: TGTGCCAGCAGTGAAATACAGGGTTTCTATGGCTACACCTTC. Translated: CASSEIQGFYGYTF.

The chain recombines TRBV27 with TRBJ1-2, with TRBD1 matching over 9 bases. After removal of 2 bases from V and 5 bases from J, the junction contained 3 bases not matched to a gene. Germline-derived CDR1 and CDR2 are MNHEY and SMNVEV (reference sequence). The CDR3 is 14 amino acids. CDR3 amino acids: CASSLGTGMYGYTF. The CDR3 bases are TGTGCCAGCAGTTTAGGGACAGGGATGTATGGCTACACCTTC.

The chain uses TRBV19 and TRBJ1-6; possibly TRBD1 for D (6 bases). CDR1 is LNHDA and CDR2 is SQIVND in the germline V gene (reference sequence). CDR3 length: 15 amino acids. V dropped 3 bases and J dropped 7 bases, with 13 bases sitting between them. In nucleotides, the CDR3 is TGTGCCAGTAGTATCGACGGGGGGCGGAATTCACCCCTCCACTTT. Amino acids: CASSIDGGRNSPLHF.

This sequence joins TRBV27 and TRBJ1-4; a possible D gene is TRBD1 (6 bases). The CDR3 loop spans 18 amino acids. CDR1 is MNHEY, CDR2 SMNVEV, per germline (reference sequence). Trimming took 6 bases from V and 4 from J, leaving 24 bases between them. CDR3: CASSVQGIDWYGNEKLFF. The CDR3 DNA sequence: TGTGCCAGCAGCGTGCAGGGGATCGACTGGTATGGTAATGAAAAACTGTTTTTT.

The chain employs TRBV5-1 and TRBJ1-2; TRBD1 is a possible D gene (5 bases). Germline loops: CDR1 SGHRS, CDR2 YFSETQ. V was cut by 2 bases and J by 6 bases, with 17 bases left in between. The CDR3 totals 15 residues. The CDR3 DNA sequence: TGCGCCAGCAGCTTTGCAGCGGAGGGGCCCAATGGCTACACCTTC. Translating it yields CASSFAAEGPNGYTF. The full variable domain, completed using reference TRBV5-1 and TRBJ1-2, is KAGVTQTPRYLIKTRGQQVTLSCSPISGHRSVSWYQQTPGQGLQFLFEYFSETQRNKGNFPGRFSGRQFSNSRSEMNVSTLELGDSALYLCASSFAAEGPNGYTFGSGTRLTVV.

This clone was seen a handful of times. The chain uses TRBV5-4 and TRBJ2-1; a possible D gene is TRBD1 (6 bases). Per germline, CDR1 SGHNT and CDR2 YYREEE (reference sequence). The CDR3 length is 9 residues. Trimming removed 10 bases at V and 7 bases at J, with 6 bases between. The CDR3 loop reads CAQGNEQFF. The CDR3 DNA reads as TGTGCCCAGGGGAATGAGCAGTTCTTC.

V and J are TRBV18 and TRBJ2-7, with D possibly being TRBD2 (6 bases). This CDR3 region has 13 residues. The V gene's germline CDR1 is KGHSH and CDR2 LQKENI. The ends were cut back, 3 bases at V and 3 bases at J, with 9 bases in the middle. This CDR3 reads CASSPLGGYEQYF. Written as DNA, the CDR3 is TGTGCCAGCTCACCTCTGGGGGGCTACGAGCAGTACTTC.

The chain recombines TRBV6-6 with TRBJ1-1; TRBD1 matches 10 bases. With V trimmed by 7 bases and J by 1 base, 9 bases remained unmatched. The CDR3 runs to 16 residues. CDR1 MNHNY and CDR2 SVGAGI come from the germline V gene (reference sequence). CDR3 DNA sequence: TGTGCCAGCATTGACAGGGGGCAGTTTCGGAACACTGAAGCTTTCTTT. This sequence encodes CASIDRGQFRNTEAFF.

Here the CDR3 DNA reads TGTGCCAGCTCACCTACGACAGTCCACTCCTACAATGAGCAGTTCTTC. It specifies CASSPTTVHSYNEQFF. The rearrangement joins TRBV18 to TRBJ2-1, with D tentatively TRBD1 (5 bases). Per the germline V gene, CDR1 is KGHSH and CDR2 is LQKENI. The CDR3 is 16 amino acids. With 3 bases removed from V and 0 bases from J, the gap between germline ends came to 12 bases.

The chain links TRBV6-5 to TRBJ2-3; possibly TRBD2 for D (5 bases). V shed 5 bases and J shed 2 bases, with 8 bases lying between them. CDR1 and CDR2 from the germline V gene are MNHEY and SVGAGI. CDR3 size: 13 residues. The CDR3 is CASSNGVTDTQYF. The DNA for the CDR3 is TGTGCCAGCAGTAACGGGGTCACAGATACGCAGTATTTT.

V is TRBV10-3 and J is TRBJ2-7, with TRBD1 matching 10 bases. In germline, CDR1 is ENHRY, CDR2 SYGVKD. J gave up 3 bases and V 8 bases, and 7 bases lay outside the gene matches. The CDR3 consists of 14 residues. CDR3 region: CAISGTGVYYEQYF. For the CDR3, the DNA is TGTGCCATCTCCGGGACAGGGGTTTACTACGAGCAGTACTTC.

The CDR3 sequence is CASSLGLAGGSETQYF. The CDR3 region has the DNA TGTGCCAGCAGCTTAGGACTAGCGGGGGGGTCAGAGACCCAGTACTTC. The chain combines TRBV7-3 with TRBJ2-5; 15 nucleotides agree with TRBD2. The CDR3 sequence is 16 residues long. The junction had 2 bases not matched to a gene; V was cut back by 2 bases and J by 4 bases. Germline lookup yields CDR1 SGHTA and CDR2 FQGTGA.

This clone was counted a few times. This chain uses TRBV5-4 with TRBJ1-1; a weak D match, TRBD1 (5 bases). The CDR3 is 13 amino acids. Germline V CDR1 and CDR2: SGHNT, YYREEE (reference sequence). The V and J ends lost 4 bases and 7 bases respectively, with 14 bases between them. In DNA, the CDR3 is TGTGCCAGCAGCAGGGACGTGCGGGGTGAAGCTTTCTTT. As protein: CASSRDVRGEAFF. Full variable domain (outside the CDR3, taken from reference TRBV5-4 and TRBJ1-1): ETGVTQSPTHLIKTRGQQVTLRCSSQSGHNTVSWYQQALGQGPQFIFQYYREEENGRGNFPPRFSGLQFPNYSSELNVNALELDDSALYLCASSRDVRGEAFFGQGTRLTVV.

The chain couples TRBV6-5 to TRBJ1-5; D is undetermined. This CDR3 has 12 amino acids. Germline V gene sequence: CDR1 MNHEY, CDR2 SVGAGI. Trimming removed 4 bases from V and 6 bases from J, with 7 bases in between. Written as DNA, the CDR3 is TGTGCCAGCAGTTCCCCCGGTCAGCCCCAGCATTTT. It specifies CASSSPGQPQHF.

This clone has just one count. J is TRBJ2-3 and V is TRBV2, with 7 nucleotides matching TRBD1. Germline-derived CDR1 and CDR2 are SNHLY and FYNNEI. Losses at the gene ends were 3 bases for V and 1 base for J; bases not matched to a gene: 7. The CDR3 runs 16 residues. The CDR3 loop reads CASSDLTGTGTDTQYF. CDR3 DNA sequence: TGTGCCAGCAGTGATTTGACAGGGACGGGCACAGATACGCAGTATTTT.

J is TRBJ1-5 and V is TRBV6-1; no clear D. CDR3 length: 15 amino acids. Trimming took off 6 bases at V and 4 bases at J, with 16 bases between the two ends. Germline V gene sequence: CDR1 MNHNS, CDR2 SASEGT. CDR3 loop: CASSDLELWNQPQHF. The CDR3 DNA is TGTGCCAGCAGCGACCTAGAACTATGGAATCAGCCCCAGCATTTT.

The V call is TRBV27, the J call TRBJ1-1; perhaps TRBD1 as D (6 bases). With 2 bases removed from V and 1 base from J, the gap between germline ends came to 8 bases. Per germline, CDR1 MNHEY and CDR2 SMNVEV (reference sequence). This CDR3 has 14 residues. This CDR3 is CASSLRGANTEAFF. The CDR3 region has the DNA TGTGCCAGCAGTTTACGGGGGGCGAACACTGAAGCTTTCTTT.

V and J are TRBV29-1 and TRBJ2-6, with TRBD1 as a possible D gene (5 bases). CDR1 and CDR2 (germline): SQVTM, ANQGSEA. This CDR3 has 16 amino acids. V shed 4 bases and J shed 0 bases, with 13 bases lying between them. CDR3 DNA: TGCAGCGTTGCGACAGATATTAACTCTGGGGCCAACGTCCTGACTTTC. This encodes CSVATDINSGANVLTF. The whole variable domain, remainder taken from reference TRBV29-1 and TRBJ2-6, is SAVISQKPSRDICQRGTSLTIQCQVDSQVTMMFWYRQQPGQSLTLIATANQGSEATYESGFVIDKFPISRPNLTFSTLTVSNMSPEDSSIYLCSVATDINSGANVLTFGAGSRLTVL.

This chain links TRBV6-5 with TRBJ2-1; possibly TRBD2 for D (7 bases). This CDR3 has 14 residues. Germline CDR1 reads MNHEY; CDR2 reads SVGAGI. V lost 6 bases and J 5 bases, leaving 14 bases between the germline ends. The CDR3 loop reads CASRRGAANNEQFF. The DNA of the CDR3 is TGTGCCAGCAGACGGGGGGCGGCTAACAATGAGCAGTTCTTC.

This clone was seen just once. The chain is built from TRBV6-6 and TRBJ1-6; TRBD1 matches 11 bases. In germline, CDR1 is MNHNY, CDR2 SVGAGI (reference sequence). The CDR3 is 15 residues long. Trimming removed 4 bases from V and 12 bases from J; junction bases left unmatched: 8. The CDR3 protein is CASSSPGTGGVPLHF. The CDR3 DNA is TGTGCCAGCAGTTCACCCGGGACAGGGGGTGTACCCCTCCACTTT.

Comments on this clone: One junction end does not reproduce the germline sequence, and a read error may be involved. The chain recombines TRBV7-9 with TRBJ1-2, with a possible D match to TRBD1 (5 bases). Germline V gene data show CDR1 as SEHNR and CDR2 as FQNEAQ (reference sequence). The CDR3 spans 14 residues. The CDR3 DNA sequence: TGTGCCAGCAGCCGGGTCAGGGAACCCTATCGCTACACCTTC. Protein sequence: CASSRVREPYRYTF.

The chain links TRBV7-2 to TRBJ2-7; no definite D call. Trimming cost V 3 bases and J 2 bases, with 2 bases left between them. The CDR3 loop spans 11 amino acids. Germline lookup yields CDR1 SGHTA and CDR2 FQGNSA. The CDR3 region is CASSFTYEQYF. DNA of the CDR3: TGTGCCAGCAGCTTCACCTACGAGCAGTACTTC.